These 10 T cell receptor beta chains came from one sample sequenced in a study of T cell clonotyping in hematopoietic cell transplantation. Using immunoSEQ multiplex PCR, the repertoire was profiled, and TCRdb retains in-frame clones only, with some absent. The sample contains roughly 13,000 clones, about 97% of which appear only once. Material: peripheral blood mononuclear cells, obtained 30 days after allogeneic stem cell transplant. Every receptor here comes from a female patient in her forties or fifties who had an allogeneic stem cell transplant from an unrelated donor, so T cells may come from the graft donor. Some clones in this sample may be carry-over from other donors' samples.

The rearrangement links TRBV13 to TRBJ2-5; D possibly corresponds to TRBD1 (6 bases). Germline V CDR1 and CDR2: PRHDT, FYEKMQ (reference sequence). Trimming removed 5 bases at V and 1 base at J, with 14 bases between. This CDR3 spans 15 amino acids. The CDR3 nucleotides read TGTGCCAGCAGCACCAGAGAGGACAGCCAAGAGACCCAGTACTTC. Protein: CASSTREDSQETQYF.

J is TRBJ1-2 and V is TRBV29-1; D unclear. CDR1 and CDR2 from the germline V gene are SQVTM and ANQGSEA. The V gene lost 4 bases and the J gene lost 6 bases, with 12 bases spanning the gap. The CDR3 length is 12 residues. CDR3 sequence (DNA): TGCAGCGTTGGGTCCGAACGGCATGGCTACACCTTC. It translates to CSVGSERHGYTF.

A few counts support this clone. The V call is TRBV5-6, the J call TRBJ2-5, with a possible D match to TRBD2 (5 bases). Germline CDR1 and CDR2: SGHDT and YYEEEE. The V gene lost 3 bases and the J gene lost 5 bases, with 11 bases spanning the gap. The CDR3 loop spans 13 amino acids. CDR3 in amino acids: CASSWLPGETQYF. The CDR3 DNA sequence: TGTGCCAGCAGCTGGCTGCCGGGGGAGACCCAGTACTTC.

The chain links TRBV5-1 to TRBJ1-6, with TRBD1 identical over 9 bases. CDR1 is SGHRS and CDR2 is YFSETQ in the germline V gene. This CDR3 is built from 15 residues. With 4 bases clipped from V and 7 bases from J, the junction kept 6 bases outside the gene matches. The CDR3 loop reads CASSGRTGENSPLHF. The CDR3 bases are TGCGCCAGCAGCGGACGGACAGGGGAAAATTCACCCCTCCACTTT.

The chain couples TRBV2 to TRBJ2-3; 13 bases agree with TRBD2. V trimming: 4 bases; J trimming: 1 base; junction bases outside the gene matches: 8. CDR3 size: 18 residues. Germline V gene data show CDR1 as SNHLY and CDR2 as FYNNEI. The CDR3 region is CASSVSTSGGPGTDTQYF. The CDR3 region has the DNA TGTGCCAGCAGTGTTTCGACTAGCGGGGGGCCGGGCACAGATACGCAGTATTTT.

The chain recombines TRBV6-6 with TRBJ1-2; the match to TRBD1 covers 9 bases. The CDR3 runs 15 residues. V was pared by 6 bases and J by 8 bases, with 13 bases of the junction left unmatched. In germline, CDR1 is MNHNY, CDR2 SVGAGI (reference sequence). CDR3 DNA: TGTGCCAGCAGCCCTTCGGGGGGACAGGGAAAGGGCTACACCTTC. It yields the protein CASSPSGGQGKGYTF.

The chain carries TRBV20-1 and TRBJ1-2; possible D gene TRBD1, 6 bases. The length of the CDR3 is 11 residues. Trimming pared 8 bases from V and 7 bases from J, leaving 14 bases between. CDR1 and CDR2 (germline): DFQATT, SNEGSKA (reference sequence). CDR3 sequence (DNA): TGCAGTACCCGGACAGAAGGTGGCTACACCTTC. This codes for CSTRTEGGYTF.

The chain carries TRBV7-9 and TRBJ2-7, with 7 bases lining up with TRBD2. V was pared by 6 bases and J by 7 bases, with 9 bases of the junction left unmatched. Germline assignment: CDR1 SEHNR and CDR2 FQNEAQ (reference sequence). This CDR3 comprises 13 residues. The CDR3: CASSPRGLMEQYF. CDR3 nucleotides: TGTGCCAGCAGTCCCCGGGGACTAATGGAGCAGTACTTC.

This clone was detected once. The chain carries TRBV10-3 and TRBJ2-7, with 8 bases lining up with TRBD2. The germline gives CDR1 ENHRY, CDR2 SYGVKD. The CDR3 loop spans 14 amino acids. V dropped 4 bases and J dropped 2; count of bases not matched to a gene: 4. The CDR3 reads CAISGAGATYEQYF. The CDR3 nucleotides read TGTGCCATCAGTGGAGCGGGGGCGACCTACGAGCAGTACTTC.

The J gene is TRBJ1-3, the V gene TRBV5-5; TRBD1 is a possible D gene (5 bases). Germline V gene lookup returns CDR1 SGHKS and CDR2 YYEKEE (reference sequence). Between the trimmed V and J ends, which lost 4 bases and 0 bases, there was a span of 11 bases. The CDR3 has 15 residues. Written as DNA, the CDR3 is TGTGCCAGCAGCCCGGGGGGGTTCTCTGGAAACACCATATATTTT. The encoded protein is CASSPGGFSGNTIYF.